This TCR beta chain was profiled in a study of blood T cell repertoires in COVID-19. Study summary: The United States, Italy and Spain provided the acute and convalescent COVID-19 samples. Nucleic acid was either cDNA or gDNA, and it came from T cells, B-cell-depleted T cells, or PBMCs.

V was pared by 2 bases and J by 4 bases, with 5 bases of the junction left unmatched. This CDR3 is 15 amino acids long. Germline values: CDR1 SNHLY, CDR2 FYNNEI. Original processing methods: How many nucleated cells were present was estimated from reference gene primer amplification. TCRdb's copy holds only in-frame clones and misses some; the assay was immunoSEQ multiplex PCR. D and trimming come from the DNA, and the V and J calls and clone size come from that table. The sample lists roughly 250,000 clones, around 90% seen once, with roughly 3.7% in the top ten. The chain couples TRBV2 to TRBJ1-5; 7 bases match TRBD1. The receptor was derived from a woman aged 40 to 55 with acute or convalescent COVID-19. The source material was peripheral blood. CDR3 in amino acids: CASSEPGGDNQPQHF. CDR3 sequence (DNA): TGTGCCAGCAGTGAACCAGGGGGTGATAATCAGCCCCAGCATTTT.